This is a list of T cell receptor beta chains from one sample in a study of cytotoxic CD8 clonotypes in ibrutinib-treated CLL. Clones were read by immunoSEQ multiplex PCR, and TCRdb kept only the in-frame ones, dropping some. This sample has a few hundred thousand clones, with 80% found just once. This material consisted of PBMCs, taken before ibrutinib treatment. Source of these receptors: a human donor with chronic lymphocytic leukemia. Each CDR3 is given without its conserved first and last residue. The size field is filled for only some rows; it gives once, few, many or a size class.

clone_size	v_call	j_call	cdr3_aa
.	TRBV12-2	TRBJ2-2	ASRLARSSGSSHPGELF
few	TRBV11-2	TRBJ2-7	ASSLVLTLSEQY
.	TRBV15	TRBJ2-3	ATSRDMTSGSTDTQY
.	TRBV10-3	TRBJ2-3	AISQKDTQY
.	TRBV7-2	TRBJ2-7	ASRTTPSGMGEQY
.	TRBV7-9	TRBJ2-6	ASSSTGTSGRQANVLT
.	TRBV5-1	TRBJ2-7	ASSLKVGRGDHEQY
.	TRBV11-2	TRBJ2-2	ASSLVTIGTGELF
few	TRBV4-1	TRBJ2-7	ASSPVRTLPYEQY
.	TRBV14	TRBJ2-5	ASSQVWETQY
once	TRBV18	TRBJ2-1	ASSPGQYEQF